One and the same sample provided the 25 T cell receptor beta chains below, sequenced in a study of early T cells in non-severe SARS-CoV-2 infection. One entry per CDR3 protein results from TCRdb running MiXCR on the 5' RACE reads. Of 65,000 to 95,000 distinct CDR3 sequences detected, 16% appear once; the ten largest clones hold approximately 2.6%. The sample consisted of whole blood. These receptors all stem from an adult who was a healthcare worker with PCR-confirmed SARS-CoV-2 infection or an uninfected control (not recorded which).

The table lists this clonotype with a few counts. This chain joins TRBV6-5 and TRBJ2-7; TRBD1 or TRBD2 may be the D gene (5 bases each). The CDR3 is 13 amino acids. V gave up 2 bases and J gave up 6 bases, with 11 bases separating them. Germline V gene lookup returns CDR1 MNHEY and CDR2 SVGAGI. The CDR3 region is CASSYGQGPEQYF. The CDR3 DNA is TGTGCCAGCAGTTACGGGCAGGGACCCGAGCAGTACTTC.

V is TRBV5-1 and J is TRBJ2-2, with TRBD1 matching 8 bases. V shed 1 base and J 1 base; nucleotides not matched to a gene: 3. There are 16 residues in the CDR3. Germline V gene sequence: CDR1 SGHRS, CDR2 YFSETQ. CDR3 sequence reads: CASSLLGQGNTGELFF. The CDR3, as DNA: TGCGCCAGCAGCTTGCTCGGACAGGGGAACACCGGGGAGCTGTTTTTT.

The gene calls are TRBV11-2 and TRBJ2-3; D possibly uses TRBD1 or TRBD2 (5 bases each). This CDR3 is 15 amino acids long. Germline assignment: CDR1 SGHAT and CDR2 FQNNGV. Trimming took off 5 bases at V and 6 bases at J, with 18 bases between the two ends. The CDR3: CASSPEARGRDTQYF. Written as DNA, the CDR3 is TGTGCCAGCAGCCCCGAGGCCCGGGGCCGGGATACGCAGTATTTT.

The chain combines TRBV7-6 with TRBJ2-5; 11 nucleotides line up with TRBD2. Germline CDR1 is SGHVS and CDR2 is FNYEAQ. The CDR3 contains 15 residues. V trimming: 5 bases; J trimming: 5 bases; junction bases outside the gene matches: 7. The CDR3 reads CASSPRTSGRETQYF. Here the CDR3 DNA reads TGTGCCAGCAGCCCACGGACTAGCGGGCGGGAGACCCAGTACTTC.

This clonotype was counted at least ten times. The rearrangement uses TRBV20-1 and TRBJ2-6, with D maybe TRBD2 (5 bases). This CDR3 is 16 amino acids long. Germline V gene lookup returns CDR1 DFQATT and CDR2 SNEGSKA (reference sequence). Trimming pared 1 base from V and 2 bases from J, leaving 12 bases between. As DNA, the CDR3 is TGCAGTGCTAGAGGACTGGAGGAAACTGGGGCCAACGTCCTGACTTTC. Translation: CSARGLEETGANVLTF.

This clonotype was counted a few times. The gene calls are TRBV5-5 and TRBJ2-1; D gene ambiguous. CDR3 size: 15 residues. V lost 0 bases and J lost 7, with 14 bases in between. Germline values: CDR1 SGHKS, CDR2 YYEKEE (reference sequence). CDR3 sequence reads: CASSLDDSRWNEQFF. CDR3 in DNA: TGTGCCAGCAGCTTGGATGACTCCCGCTGGAATGAGCAGTTCTTC.

There are a few counts of this clonotype. This chain connects TRBV21-1 to TRBJ1-5. TRBV21-1 is reported as a pseudogene. There are 14 residues in the CDR3. CDR3 in DNA: TGTGCCAGCAGCAAAGGCAACTCTAGGCAGCCCCAGCATTTT. As protein: CASSKGNSRQPQHF.

J is TRBJ2-7 and V is TRBV7-2; tentatively, D is TRBD1 (5 bases). V dropped 4 bases and J dropped 2 bases, with 9 bases sitting between them. CDR3 length: 13 amino acids. Germline V gene lookup returns CDR1 SGHTA and CDR2 FQGNSA. CDR3 loop: CASSSRQTYEQYF. CDR3 bases: TGTGCCAGCAGCTCCAGACAGACCTACGAGCAGTACTTC.

V gene TRBV12-3 or TRBV12-4 combines with J gene TRBJ2-3, with TRBD1 as a possible D gene (6 bases). The CDR3 loop spans 17 amino acids. Trimming left V 6 bases short and J 8 bases short, with 27 bases between. CDR3 protein: CASSFVGLRSRGPTQYF. In DNA, the CDR3 is TGTGCCAGCAGCTTCGTGGGCCTACGGAGCAGGGGCCCTACGCAGTATTTT.

The table lists this clonotype with a few counts. This chain joins TRBV30 and TRBJ1-1; D possibly corresponds to TRBD1 (6 bases). V lost 2 bases to trimming and J lost 4 bases, with 17 bases between them. This CDR3 spans 15 amino acids. The germline gives CDR1 GTSNPN, CDR2 SVGIG (reference sequence). CDR3 bases: TGTGCCTGGAGTTTCAGCAGGGGTCGTAGCACTGAAGCTTTCTTT. It codes for CAWSFSRGRSTEAFF. Drawing the rest from reference TRBV30 and TRBJ1-1, the complete variable domain is SQTIHQWPATLVQPVGSPLSLECTVEGTSNPNLYWYRQAAGRGLQLLFYSVGIGQISSEVPQNLSASRPQDRQFILSSKKLLLSDSGFYLCAWSFSRGRSTEAFFGQGTRLTVV.

The gene calls are TRBV7-3 and TRBJ2-1, with 8 positions matching TRBD2. J lost 0 bases, V lost 5 bases, and 6 bases had no gene match. The CDR3 contains 16 residues. Germline V gene data show CDR1 as SGHTA and CDR2 as FQGTGA. The CDR3 protein is CASSPSGGSSYNEQFF. The CDR3 DNA is TGTGCCAGCAGCCCCTCGGGGGGGAGCTCCTACAATGAGCAGTTCTTC.

The rearrangement links TRBV5-6 to TRBJ2-2; the match to TRBD1 covers 9 bases. This CDR3 contains 15 residues. V gave up 3 bases and J gave up 7 bases; unmatched junction bases: 7. Per the germline V gene, CDR1 is SGHDT and CDR2 is YYEEEE. Here the CDR3 reads CASSYYTGGSGELFF. Written as DNA, the CDR3 is TGTGCCAGCAGCTATTACACAGGGGGCAGCGGGGAGCTGTTTTTT.

As DNA, the CDR3 is TGTGCCAGCAGCCCTGGACAGGGGGGCCCGGTAAAGACCCAGTACTTC. This gives the protein CASSPGQGGPVKTQYF. The V call is TRBV7-9, the J call TRBJ2-5; 10 bases are a match to TRBD1. Germline CDR1 SEHNR, CDR2 FQNEAQ (reference sequence). V dropped 5 bases and J dropped 6; count of bases not matched to a gene: 12. The CDR3 is 16 amino acids.

This clonotype appeared many times. V is TRBV28 and J is TRBJ1-1, with D hard to call. Germline V gene sequence: CDR1 MDHEN, CDR2 SYDVKM. V was pared by 6 bases and J by 4 bases, with 15 bases between. This CDR3 spans 14 amino acids. DNA of the CDR3: TGTGCCAGCAGGCCCCACCCCCTGGGCACTGAAGCTTTCTTT. Translating gives CASRPHPLGTEAFF.

The chain has TRBV7-2 and TRBJ2-1; TRBD1 or TRBD2 may be the D gene (5 bases each). The CDR3 loop spans 15 amino acids. From germline, CDR1 is SGHTA and CDR2 FQGNSA. V was cut by 2 bases and J by 4 bases, with 12 bases left in between. CDR3: CASSLSRGAYNEQFF. The CDR3 DNA follows: TGTGCCAGCAGCTTATCGAGGGGCGCGTACAATGAGCAGTTCTTC.

This clonotype was counted a few times. This CDR3 is CASRRTDLSTNEQFF. The CDR3 bases are TGTGCCAGCAGGCGGACGGACTTGTCTACAAATGAGCAGTTCTTC. The J gene is TRBJ2-1, the V gene TRBV7-9; perhaps TRBD2 as D (5 bases). Between the trimmed V and J ends, which lost 6 bases and 7 bases, there was a span of 19 bases. CDR1 is SEHNR, CDR2 FQNEAQ, per germline (reference sequence). CDR3 length equals 15 residues.

The chain has TRBV28 and TRBJ2-7; D is unresolved. The V and J ends lost 8 bases and 0 bases respectively, with 5 bases between them. The germline gives CDR1 MDHEN, CDR2 SYDVKM. The CDR3 has 11 residues. CDR3 DNA: TGTGCCAGCTCGGGCTCCTACGAGCAGTACTTC. Its translation: CASSGSYEQYF.

This clonotype was observed at least ten times. The CDR3 nucleotides read TGTGCCAGCAGCCCCATAGCGGGGAGTTACAATGAGCAGTTCTTC. It yields the protein CASSPIAGSYNEQFF. J is TRBJ2-1 and V is TRBV5-5; 8 positions agree with TRBD2. Germline values: CDR1 SGHKS, CDR2 YYEKEE (reference sequence). J gave up 4 bases and V 4 bases, and 7 bases lay outside the gene matches. The length of the CDR3 is 15 residues.

The genes are TRBV7-2 and TRBJ1-2; D call uncertain. The V gene lost 0 bases and the J gene lost 8 bases, with 7 bases spanning the gap. Germline V gene lookup returns CDR1 SGHTA and CDR2 FQGNSA. CDR3 length: 12 amino acids. CDR3 bases: TGTGCCAGCAGCTTAGCCGGGAAGGGCTACACCTTC. Translating it yields CASSLAGKGYTF.

This chain connects TRBV12-3 or TRBV12-4 to TRBJ2-7; 7 nucleotides match TRBD1. The CDR3 is made up of 14 amino acids. J gave up 4 bases and V 4 bases, and 7 bases lay outside the gene matches. This CDR3 is CASSSVTGKYEQYF. The CDR3 bases are TGTGCCAGCAGTTCCGTGACAGGGAAGTACGAGCAGTACTTC.

The chain recombines TRBV3-1 with TRBJ2-1; TRBD1 or TRBD2 may be the D gene (5 bases each). Trimming took off 0 bases at V and 0 bases at J, with 12 bases between the two ends. This CDR3 has 17 residues. Germline-derived CDR1 and CDR2 are LGHDT and YNNKEL (reference sequence). The CDR3 nucleotides are TGTGCCAGCAGCCAAGATCCCGGGGCCGCCTCCTACAATGAGCAGTTCTTC. The encoded protein is CASSQDPGAASYNEQFF.

V usage is TRBV28 and J usage is TRBJ2-3; 8 bases fit TRBD2. The CDR3 has 17 amino acids. V shed 2 bases, J shed 0 bases, and the junction held 7 bases outside the gene matches. Looked up from germline, CDR1 is MDHEN and CDR2 is SYDVKM. CDR3 bases: TGTGCCAGCAGTTTACCCCTCGGGGGGGGTAGCACAGATACGCAGTATTTT. It translates to CASSLPLGGGSTDTQYF.

The chain couples TRBV3-1 to TRBJ1-1, with D unclear. V gave up 2 bases and J gave up 0 bases, with 7 bases separating them. Germline loops: CDR1 LGHDT, CDR2 YNNKEL (reference sequence). This CDR3 is 14 amino acids long. The CDR3 bases are TGTGCCAGCAGCCAATTTAGTGTGAACACTGAAGCTTTCTTT. Protein product: CASSQFSVNTEAFF.

This clonotype was found many times. J is TRBJ2-1 and V is TRBV27, with D perhaps matching TRBD2 (6 bases). The CDR3 length is 15 residues. Per germline, CDR1 MNHEY and CDR2 SMNVEV (reference sequence). With 3 bases removed from V and 8 bases from J, the gap between germline ends came to 17 bases. CDR3 coding DNA: TGTGCCAGCAGTTTGGGGGGACCACACCTGGATGAGCAGTTCTTC. The encoded protein is CASSLGGPHLDEQFF.

The chain links TRBV24-1 to TRBJ2-2; 10 nucleotides agree with TRBD1. Germline CDR1 reads KGHDR; CDR2 reads SFDVKD. CDR3 size: 17 residues. J gave up 7 bases and V 4 bases, and 11 bases lay outside the gene matches. Here the CDR3 DNA reads TGTGCCACCAGTGAACGTCGGACAGGGGGTAGGAACGGGGAGCTGTTTTTT. Its protein product is CATSERRTGGRNGELFF.